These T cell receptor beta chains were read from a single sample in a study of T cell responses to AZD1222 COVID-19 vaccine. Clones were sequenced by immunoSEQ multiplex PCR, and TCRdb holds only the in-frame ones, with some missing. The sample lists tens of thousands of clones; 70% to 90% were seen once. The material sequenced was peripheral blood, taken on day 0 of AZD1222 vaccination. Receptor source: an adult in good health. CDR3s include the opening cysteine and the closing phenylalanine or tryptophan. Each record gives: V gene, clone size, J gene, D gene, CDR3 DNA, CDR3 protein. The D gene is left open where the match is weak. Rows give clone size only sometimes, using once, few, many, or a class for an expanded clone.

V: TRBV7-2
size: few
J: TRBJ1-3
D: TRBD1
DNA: TGTGCCAGCAGCTTAGCCGGAGGGGTGACAGGGGACACCATATATTTT
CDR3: CASSLAGGVTGDTIYF

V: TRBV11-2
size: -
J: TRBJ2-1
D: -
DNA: TGTGCCAGCAGCAGACTCATCTACAATGAGCAGTTCTTC
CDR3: CASSRLIYNEQFF

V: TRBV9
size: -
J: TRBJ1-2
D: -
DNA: TGTGCCAGCACCCCGGTGCTACTGGGCAGCCGGAACGTCTATGGCTACACCTTC
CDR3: CASTPVLLGSRNVYGYTF

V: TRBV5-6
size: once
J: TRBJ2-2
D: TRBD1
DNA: TGTGCCAGCAGCACCGGGACAGGGGGGACCGGGGAGCTGTTTTTT
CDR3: CASSTGTGGTGELFF

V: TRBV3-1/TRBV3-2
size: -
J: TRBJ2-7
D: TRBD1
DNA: TGTGCCAGCAGCCCTCGGGACAGCAGATACGAGCAGTACTTC
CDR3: CASSPRDSRYEQYF

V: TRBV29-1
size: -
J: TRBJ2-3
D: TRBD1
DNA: TGCAGCGTCCGGGGACAGGGGGTGATAGATACGCAGTATTTT
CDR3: CSVRGQGVIDTQYF

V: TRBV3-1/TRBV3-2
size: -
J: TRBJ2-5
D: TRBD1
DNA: TGTGCCAGCAGCCGGACCAGGACAGGGGGCGAGGAGACCCAGTACTTC
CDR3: CASSRTRTGGEETQYF

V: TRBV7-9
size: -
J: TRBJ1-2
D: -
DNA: TGTGCCAGCAGCTTAGAAACCGGGTATGGCTACACCTTC
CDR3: CASSLETGYGYTF

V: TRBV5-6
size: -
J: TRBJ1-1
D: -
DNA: TGTGCCAGCAGCTTGCCCGGGAGGAACACTGAAGCTTTCTTT
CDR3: CASSLPGRNTEAFF

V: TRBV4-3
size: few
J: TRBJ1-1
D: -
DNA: TGCGCCAGCAGCCAAGATGCAGGGATTAAAACTGAAGCTTTCTTT
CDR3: CASSQDAGIKTEAFF

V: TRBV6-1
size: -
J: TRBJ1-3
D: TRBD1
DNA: TGTGCCAGCAGTGTTTCACAGGGGGCAAGTGGAAACACCATATATTTT
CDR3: CASSVSQGASGNTIYF

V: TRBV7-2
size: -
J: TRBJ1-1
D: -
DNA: TGTGCCAGCAGCTCCCCCCGTGGGTTGGGTAACACTGAAGCTTTCTTT
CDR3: CASSSPRGLGNTEAFF

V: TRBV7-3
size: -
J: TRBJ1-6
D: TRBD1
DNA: TGTGCCAGCAGCCGCGAAGGACAGGGATATTCACCCCTCCACTTT
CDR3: CASSREGQGYSPLHF

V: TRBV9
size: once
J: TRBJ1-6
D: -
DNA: TGTGCCAGCAGCGTAGTGGCAGGGGATTCACCCCTCCACTTT
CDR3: CASSVVAGDSPLHF

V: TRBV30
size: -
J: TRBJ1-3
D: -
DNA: TGTGCCGGGGAGGGATATGGAAACACCATATATTTT
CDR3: CAGEGYGNTIYF

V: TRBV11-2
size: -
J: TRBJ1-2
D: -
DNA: TGTGCCAGCAGCCTGACACTCCAGGTCAGAGGTGGCTACACCTTC
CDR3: CASSLTLQVRGGYTF

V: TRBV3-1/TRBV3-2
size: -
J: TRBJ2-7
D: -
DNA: TGTGCCAGCAGCCCCCGCGACAGGAATTACTACGAGCAGTACTTC
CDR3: CASSPRDRNYYEQYF

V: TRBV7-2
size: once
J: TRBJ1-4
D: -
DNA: TGTGCCAGCAGCTCCCGACCGGCAACTAATGAAAAACTGTTTTTT
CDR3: CASSSRPATNEKLFF

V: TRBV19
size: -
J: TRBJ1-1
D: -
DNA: TGTGCCAGTAGGCGGGAGATTGACACTGAAGCTTTCTTT
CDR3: CASRREIDTEAFF

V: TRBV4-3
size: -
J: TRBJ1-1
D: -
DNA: TGCGCCAGCAGTGAGAGTATGAACACTGAAGCTTTCTTT
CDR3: CASSESMNTEAFF

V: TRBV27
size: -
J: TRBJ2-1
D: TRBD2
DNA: TGTGCCAGTAAGTATAGCGGGGCCCGCAGTGAGCAGTTCTTC
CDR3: CASKYSGARSEQFF

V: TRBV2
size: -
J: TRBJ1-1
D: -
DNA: TGTGCCAGCAGTGAGGGGCCACGGGTATTGAACACTGAAGCTTTCTTT
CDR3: CASSEGPRVLNTEAFF

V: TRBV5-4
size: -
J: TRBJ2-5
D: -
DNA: TGTGCCAGCAGCTTTAGTGGGGAGGAGACCCAGTACTTC
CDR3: CASSFSGEETQYF

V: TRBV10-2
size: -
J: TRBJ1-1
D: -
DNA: TGCGCCAGCAGTGGACAGGAGGGGACTGAAGCTTTCTTT
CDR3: CASSGQEGTEAFF

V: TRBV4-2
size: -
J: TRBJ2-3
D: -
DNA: TGTGCCAGCAGCCAGAGAGCTCAGGGAGTGGGCACAGATACGCAGTATTTT
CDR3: CASSQRAQGVGTDTQYF

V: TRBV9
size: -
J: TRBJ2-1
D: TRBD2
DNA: TGTGCCAGCAGCGTAGGGACTAGCGGGAGCTCCTACAATGAGCAGTTCTTC
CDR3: CASSVGTSGSSYNEQFF

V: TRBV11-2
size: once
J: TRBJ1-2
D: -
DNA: TGTGCCAGCAGCTCAATAGGGTCACCAAACACCTTC
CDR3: CASSSIGSPNTF

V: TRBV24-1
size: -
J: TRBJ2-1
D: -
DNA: TGTGCCACCAGTGATTCCCGACTACCCTCGGCAAATGAGCAGTTCTTC
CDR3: CATSDSRLPSANEQFF

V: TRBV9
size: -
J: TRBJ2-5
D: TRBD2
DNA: TGTGCCAGCAGCGTGCTAGCGGGGGGGCCTCAAGAGACCCAGTACTTC
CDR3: CASSVLAGGPQETQYF

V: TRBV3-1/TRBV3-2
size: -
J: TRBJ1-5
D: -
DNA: TGTGCCAGCAGCCAAGAGTTAAATCAGCCCCAGCATTTT
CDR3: CASSQELNQPQHF

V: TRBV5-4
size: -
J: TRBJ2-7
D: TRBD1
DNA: TGTGCCAGCAGCCCGGGACAGGCACCCTACGAGCAGTACTTC
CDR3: CASSPGQAPYEQYF

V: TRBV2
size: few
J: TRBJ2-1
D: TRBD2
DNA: TGTGCCAGCCACGGACTAGCGGGTTACTCCTACAATGAGCAGTTCTTC
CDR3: CASHGLAGYSYNEQFF

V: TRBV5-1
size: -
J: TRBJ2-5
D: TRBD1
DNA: TGCGCCAGCAGCGCCAAGGGACAGCCAGAGACCCAGTACTTC
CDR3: CASSAKGQPETQYF

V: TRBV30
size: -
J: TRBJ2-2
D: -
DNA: TGTGCCTGGGTGGACTTCATGGGCGGGGAGCTGTTTTTT
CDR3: CAWVDFMGGELFF

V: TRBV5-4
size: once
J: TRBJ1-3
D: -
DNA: TGTGCCAGCAGCTTGGATGCGGTCATCGGGGGTGGAAACACCATATATTTT
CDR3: CASSLDAVIGGGNTIYF

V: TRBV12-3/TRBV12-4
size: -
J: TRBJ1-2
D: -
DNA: TGTGCCAGCAGTTTAATCCCCGAGGGTGGCTACACCTTC
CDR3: CASSLIPEGGYTF

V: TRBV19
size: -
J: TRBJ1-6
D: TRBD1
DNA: TGTGCCAGTAGGGAGGGACAGAGCCCTAATTCACCCCTCCACTTT
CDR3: CASREGQSPNSPLHF

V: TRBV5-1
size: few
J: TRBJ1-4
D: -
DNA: TGCGCCAGCAGCTTGGGAGGGATGGAGGATGAAAAACTGTTTTTT
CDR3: CASSLGGMEDEKLFF

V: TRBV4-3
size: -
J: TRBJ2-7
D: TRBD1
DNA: TGCGCCAGCAGCCGAGGAGAGAGGGGGCCCTACGAGCAGTACTTC
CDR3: CASSRGERGPYEQYF

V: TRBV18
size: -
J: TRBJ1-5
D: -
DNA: TGTGCCAGCTCACCTTCCATCCAGGGCAATCAGCCCCAGCATTTT
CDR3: CASSPSIQGNQPQHF

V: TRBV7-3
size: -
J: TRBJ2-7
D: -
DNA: TGTCCCCACGTCCCGGGGGCCTACGAGCAGTACTTC
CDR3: CPHVPGAYEQYF

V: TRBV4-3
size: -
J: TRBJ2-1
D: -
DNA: TGCGCCAGCAGCCAAGATAGGTGGTCCTACAATGAGCAGTTCTTC
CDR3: CASSQDRWSYNEQFF

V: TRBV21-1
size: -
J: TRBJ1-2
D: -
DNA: TGTGCCAGTAAACCCGCGGGCCTCGGTAGCTATGGCTACACCTTC
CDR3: CASKPAGLGSYGYTF

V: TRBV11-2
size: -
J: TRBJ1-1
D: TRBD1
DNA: TGTGCCAGCAGCTCCCGGACAGGGGGCGAAGCTTTCTTT
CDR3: CASSSRTGGEAFF

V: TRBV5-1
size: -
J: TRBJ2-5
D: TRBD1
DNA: TGCGCCAGCAGCTTTATGGGACAGGGGGCAGGAGAGACCCAGTACTTC
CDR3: CASSFMGQGAGETQYF

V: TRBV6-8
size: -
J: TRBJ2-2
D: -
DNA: TGTGCCGGACCATACCTGGGGAACACCGGGGAGCTGTTTTTT
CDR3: CAGPYLGNTGELFF

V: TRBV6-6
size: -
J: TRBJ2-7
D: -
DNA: TGTGCCAGCAGTTACTCGTTGAGAGGTTCCTACGAGCAGTACTTC
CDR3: CASSYSLRGSYEQYF

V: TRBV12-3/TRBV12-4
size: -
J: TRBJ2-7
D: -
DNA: TGTGCCAGCAGACAAACTGGATCCTACGAGCAGTACTTC
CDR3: CASRQTGSYEQYF

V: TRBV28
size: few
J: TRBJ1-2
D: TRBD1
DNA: TGTGCCAGCAGTCAGACAGATAGGGGGCGAACCTATGGCTACACCTTC
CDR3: CASSQTDRGRTYGYTF

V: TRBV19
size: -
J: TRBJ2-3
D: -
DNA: TGTGCCAGTAGTATGGGTCATTTAACAGATACGCAGTATTTT
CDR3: CASSMGHLTDTQYF